These T cell receptor beta chains were read from a single sample in a study of blood T cell repertoires in COVID-19. The table came from immunoSEQ multiplex PCR; TCRdb's copy has only in-frame clones and leaves some out. This sample carries hundreds of thousands of clones, 70% to 90% of them seen once, and the ten largest clones take over 1.1%. Material for sequencing was peripheral blood. The receptors derive from a woman younger than 45 with active or convalescent COVID-19. The CDR3 runs from the conserved cysteine through the conserved F or W. Each record gives: clone size, V gene, D gene, J gene, CDR3 DNA, CDR3 protein. A D gene is named only where the DNA matches it firmly. Size values are once, few and many counts, or a class for expanded clones, and some rows have none.

clone_size: NA
v_call: TRBV11-3
d_call: TRBD2
j_call: TRBJ2-1
cdr3_nt: TGTGCCAGCAGCTACGGGACTAGCGGGAGGAATGAGCAGTTCTTC
cdr3_aa: CASSYGTSGRNEQFF

clone_size: NA
v_call: TRBV2
d_call: TRBD1
j_call: TRBJ1-6
cdr3_nt: TGTGCCAGCAGTGAGACAGGGGATAAGAATTCACCCCTCCACTTT
cdr3_aa: CASSETGDKNSPLHF

clone_size: once
v_call: TRBV30
d_call: NA
j_call: TRBJ1-5
cdr3_nt: TGTGCCTGGAACTTAGGGCCCCCAGGGATTGGATCGATTTATCAGCCCCAGCATTTT
cdr3_aa: CAWNLGPPGIGSIYQPQHF

clone_size: NA
v_call: TRBV6-6
d_call: TRBD1
j_call: TRBJ2-5
cdr3_nt: TGTGCCAGCAGTTATCGGGACAGGGCACCCGAGACCCAGTACTTC
cdr3_aa: CASSYRDRAPETQYF

clone_size: NA
v_call: TRBV2
d_call: NA
j_call: TRBJ2-5
cdr3_nt: TGTGCCAGCAGGACAGACCAAGAGACCCAGTACTTC
cdr3_aa: CASRTDQETQYF

clone_size: few
v_call: TRBV4-1
d_call: NA
j_call: TRBJ2-5
cdr3_nt: TGCGCCAGCAGCCATACTTGGGGCGAGACCCAGTACTTC
cdr3_aa: CASSHTWGETQYF

clone_size: NA
v_call: TRBV9
d_call: NA
j_call: TRBJ1-2
cdr3_nt: TGTGCCAGCAGCGTATACAGCCCCTATGGCTACACCTTC
cdr3_aa: CASSVYSPYGYTF

clone_size: NA
v_call: TRBV28
d_call: TRBD1
j_call: TRBJ2-1
cdr3_nt: TGTGCCAGCGAAGTTGGTCGTGGACAGGGTATCGATGAGCAGTTCTTC
cdr3_aa: CASEVGRGQGIDEQFF

clone_size: few
v_call: TRBV27
d_call: TRBD2
j_call: TRBJ2-7
cdr3_nt: TGTGCCAGCTCCTGGGGTAGCGGGAGGCAGCAGTACTTC
cdr3_aa: CASSWGSGRQQYF

clone_size: NA
v_call: TRBV3-1/TRBV3-2
d_call: TRBD2
j_call: TRBJ2-1
cdr3_nt: TGTGCCAGCAGCCAAGATAGCGGCCTAGCGGGGGGACAGCAGTTCTTC
cdr3_aa: CASSQDSGLAGGQQFF

clone_size: NA
v_call: TRBV3-1/TRBV3-2
d_call: NA
j_call: TRBJ1-5
cdr3_nt: TGTGCCAGCAGCCAAGATGGGACAAACGGTCAGCCCCAGCATTTT
cdr3_aa: CASSQDGTNGQPQHF

clone_size: NA
v_call: TRBV29-1
d_call: TRBD2
j_call: TRBJ2-2
cdr3_nt: TGCAGCGTTGACATACCCGGACTAGTAAGCGGGGAGCTGTTTTTT
cdr3_aa: CSVDIPGLVSGELFF

clone_size: NA
v_call: TRBV3-1/TRBV3-2
d_call: NA
j_call: TRBJ2-1
cdr3_nt: TGTGCCAGCAGCCAAGGGGCCGGATACAATGAGCAGTTCTTC
cdr3_aa: CASSQGAGYNEQFF

clone_size: once
v_call: TRBV19
d_call: NA
j_call: TRBJ2-2
cdr3_nt: TGTGCCAGTAGTAACGCCGGGACAAGGTTATCCGGGGAGCTGTTTTTT
cdr3_aa: CASSNAGTRLSGELFF

clone_size: few
v_call: TRBV12-3/TRBV12-4
d_call: NA
j_call: TRBJ1-1
cdr3_nt: TGTGCCAGCACCGAGGTAGGCACTGAAGCTTTCTTT
cdr3_aa: CASTEVGTEAFF

clone_size: NA
v_call: TRBV7-2
d_call: NA
j_call: TRBJ2-7
cdr3_nt: TGTGCCAGCAGCCAGGGTTTTCGGTCCTACGAGCAGTACTTC
cdr3_aa: CASSQGFRSYEQYF

clone_size: NA
v_call: TRBV19
d_call: TRBD1
j_call: TRBJ1-4
cdr3_nt: TGTGCCAGTAGTATGACACAGGGGGCGCAAGGGGCTAATGAAAAACTGTTTTTT
cdr3_aa: CASSMTQGAQGANEKLFF

clone_size: NA
v_call: TRBV25-1
d_call: TRBD1
j_call: TRBJ2-7
cdr3_nt: TGTGCCAGCAGGTCCCGGGACAGGGGCTCCTACGAGCAGTACTTC
cdr3_aa: CASRSRDRGSYEQYF

clone_size: NA
v_call: TRBV3-1/TRBV3-2
d_call: NA
j_call: TRBJ1-1
cdr3_nt: TGTGCCAGCAGCCAAGAAGGGACCGGGGGGGTCTTT
cdr3_aa: CASSQEGTGGVF

clone_size: NA
v_call: TRBV9
d_call: NA
j_call: TRBJ1-2
cdr3_nt: TGTGCCAGCAGCCTGACGCGGGGTGGCTACACCTTC
cdr3_aa: CASSLTRGGYTF

clone_size: NA
v_call: TRBV7-9
d_call: TRBD1
j_call: TRBJ1-2
cdr3_nt: TGTGCCAGCAGCTTAATACAGGGGCTAAGCTACACCTTC
cdr3_aa: CASSLIQGLSYTF